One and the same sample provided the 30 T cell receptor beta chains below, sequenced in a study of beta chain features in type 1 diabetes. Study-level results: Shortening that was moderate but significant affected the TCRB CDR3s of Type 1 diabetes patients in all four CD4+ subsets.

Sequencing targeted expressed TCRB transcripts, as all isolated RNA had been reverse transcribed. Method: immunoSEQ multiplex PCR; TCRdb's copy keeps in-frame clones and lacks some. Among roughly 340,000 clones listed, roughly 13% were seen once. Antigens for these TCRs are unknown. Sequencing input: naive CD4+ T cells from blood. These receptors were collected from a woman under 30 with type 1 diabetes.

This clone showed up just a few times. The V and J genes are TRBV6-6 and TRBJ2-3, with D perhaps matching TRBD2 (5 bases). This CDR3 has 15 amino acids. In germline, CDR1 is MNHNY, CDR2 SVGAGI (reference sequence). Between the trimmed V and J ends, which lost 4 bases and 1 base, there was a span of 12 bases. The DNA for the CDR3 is TGTGCCAGCAGTTTTAGGGAGCCAGGCACAGATACGCAGTATTTT. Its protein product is CASSFREPGTDTQYF.

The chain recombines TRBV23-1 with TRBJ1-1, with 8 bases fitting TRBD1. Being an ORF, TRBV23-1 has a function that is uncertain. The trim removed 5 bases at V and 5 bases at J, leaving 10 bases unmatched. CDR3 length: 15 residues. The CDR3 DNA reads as TGCGCCAGCAGTATAAGTGACAGGGGTTTTACTGAAGCTTTCTTT. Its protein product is CASSISDRGFTEAFF.

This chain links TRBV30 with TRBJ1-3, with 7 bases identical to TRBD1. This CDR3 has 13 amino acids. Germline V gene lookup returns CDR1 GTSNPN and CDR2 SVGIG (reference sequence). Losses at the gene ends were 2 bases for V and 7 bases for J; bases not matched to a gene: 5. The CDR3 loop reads CAWSRGQSNTIYF. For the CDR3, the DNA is TGTGCCTGGAGTAGGGGACAGAGTAACACCATATATTTT.

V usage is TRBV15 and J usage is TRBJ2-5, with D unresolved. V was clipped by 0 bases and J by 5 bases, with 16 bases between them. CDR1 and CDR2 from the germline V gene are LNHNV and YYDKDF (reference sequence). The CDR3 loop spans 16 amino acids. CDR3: CATSRDRIPLGETQYF. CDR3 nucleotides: TGTGCCACCAGCAGAGATCGAATCCCGCTCGGGGAGACCCAGTACTTC. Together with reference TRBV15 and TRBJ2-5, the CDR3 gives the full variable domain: DAMVIQNPRYQVTQFGKPVTLSCSQTLNHNVMYWYQQKSSQAPKLLFHYYDKDFNNEADTPDNFQSRRPNTSFCFLDIRSPGLGDTAMYLCATSRDRIPLGETQYFGPGTRLLVL.

CDR3 loop: CAWSMTGGDGYTF. Written as DNA, the CDR3 is TGTGCCTGGAGTATGACAGGGGGCGATGGCTACACCTTC. This rearrangement joins TRBV30 to TRBJ1-2, with 10 bases lining up with TRBD1. The CDR3 loop spans 13 amino acids. Germline values: CDR1 GTSNPN, CDR2 SVGIG (reference sequence). After removal of 2 bases from V and 6 bases from J, the junction contained 3 bases not matched to a gene.

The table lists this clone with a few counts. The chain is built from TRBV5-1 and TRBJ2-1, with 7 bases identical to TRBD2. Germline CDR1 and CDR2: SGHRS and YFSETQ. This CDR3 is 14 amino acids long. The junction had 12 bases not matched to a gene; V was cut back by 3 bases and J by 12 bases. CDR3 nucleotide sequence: TGCGCCAGCAGCTCCGGGACTACGCCCACGCCGCAGTTCTTC. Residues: CASSSGTTPTPQFF.

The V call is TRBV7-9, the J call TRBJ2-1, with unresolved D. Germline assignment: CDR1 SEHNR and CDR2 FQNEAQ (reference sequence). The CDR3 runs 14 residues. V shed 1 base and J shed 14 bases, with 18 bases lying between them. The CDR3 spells CASSLVASMAEEFF. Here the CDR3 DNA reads TGTGCCAGCAGCTTAGTGGCTTCAATGGCCGAGGAGTTCTTC.

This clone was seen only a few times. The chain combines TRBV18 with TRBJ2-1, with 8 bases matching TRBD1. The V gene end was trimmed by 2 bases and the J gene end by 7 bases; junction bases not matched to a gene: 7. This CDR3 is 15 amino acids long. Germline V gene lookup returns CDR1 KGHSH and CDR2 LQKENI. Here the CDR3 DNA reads TGTGCCAGCTCACCATGGCAGGGGGCGAAGAATGAGCAGTTCTTC. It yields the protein CASSPWQGAKNEQFF.

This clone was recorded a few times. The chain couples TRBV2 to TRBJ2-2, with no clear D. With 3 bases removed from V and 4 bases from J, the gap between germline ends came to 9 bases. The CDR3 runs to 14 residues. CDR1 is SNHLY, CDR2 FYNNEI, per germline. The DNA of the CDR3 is TGTGCCAGCAGTGAGGTTGGTAGCACCGGGGAGCTGTTTTTT. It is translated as CASSEVGSTGELFF.

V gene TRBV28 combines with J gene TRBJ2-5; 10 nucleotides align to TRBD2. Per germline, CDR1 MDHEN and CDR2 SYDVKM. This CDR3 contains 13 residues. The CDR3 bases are TGTGCGAGTACGGGACTAGCGAAAGAGACCCAGTACTTC. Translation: CASTGLAKETQYF.

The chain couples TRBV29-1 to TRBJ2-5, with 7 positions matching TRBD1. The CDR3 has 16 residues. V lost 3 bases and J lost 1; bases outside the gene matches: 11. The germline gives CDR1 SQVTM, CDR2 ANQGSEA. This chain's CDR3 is CSVDSPVDRFQETQYF. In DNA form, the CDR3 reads TGCAGCGTTGACTCTCCCGTGGACAGGTTCCAAGAGACCCAGTACTTC. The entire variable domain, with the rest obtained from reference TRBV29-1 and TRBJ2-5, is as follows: SAVISQKPSRDICQRGTSLTIQCQVDSQVTMMFWYRQQPGQSLTLIATANQGSEATYESGFVIDKFPISRPNLTFSTLTVSNMSPEDSSIYLCSVDSPVDRFQETQYFGPGTRLLVL.

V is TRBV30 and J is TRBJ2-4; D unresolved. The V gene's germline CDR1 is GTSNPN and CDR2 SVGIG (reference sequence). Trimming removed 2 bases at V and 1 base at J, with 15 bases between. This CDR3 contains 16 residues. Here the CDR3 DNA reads TGTGCCTGGAGTCGCGACTCCCCTGGGGCCAAAAACATTCAGTACTTC. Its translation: CAWSRDSPGAKNIQYF.

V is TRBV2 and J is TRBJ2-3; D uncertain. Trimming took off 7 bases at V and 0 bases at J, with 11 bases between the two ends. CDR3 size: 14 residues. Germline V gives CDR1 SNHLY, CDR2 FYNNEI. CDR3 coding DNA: TGTGCCAGCATGGATCGGCGGAGCACAGATACGCAGTATTTT. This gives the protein CASMDRRSTDTQYF.

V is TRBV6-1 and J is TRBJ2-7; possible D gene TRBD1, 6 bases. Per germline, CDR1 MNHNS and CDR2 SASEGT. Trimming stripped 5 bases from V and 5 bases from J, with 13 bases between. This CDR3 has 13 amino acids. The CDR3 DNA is TGTGCCAGCAGTTCACAGGGCCGGGACGAGCAGTACGTC. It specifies CASSSQGRDEQYV.

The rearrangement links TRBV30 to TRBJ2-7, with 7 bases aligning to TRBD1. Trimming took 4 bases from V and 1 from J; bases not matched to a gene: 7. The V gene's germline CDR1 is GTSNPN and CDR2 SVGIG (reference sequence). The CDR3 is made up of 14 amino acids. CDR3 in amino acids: CAWNPGGRSYEQYV. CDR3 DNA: TGTGCCTGGAACCCAGGGGGTCGATCCTACGAGCAGTACGTC.

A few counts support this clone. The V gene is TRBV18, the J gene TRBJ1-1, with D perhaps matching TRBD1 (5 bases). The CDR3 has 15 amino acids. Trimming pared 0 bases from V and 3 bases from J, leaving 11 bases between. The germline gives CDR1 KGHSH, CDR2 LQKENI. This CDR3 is CASSPPAGRDTEAFF. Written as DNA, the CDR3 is TGTGCCAGCTCACCACCGGCCGGCAGGGACACTGAAGCTTTCTTT.

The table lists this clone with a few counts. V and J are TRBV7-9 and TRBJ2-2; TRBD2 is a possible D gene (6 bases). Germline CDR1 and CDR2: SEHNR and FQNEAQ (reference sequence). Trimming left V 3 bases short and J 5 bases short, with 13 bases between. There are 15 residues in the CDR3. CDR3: CASSFYGSWTGELFF. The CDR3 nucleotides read TGTGCCAGCAGCTTTTACGGGAGCTGGACCGGGGAGCTGTTTTTT.

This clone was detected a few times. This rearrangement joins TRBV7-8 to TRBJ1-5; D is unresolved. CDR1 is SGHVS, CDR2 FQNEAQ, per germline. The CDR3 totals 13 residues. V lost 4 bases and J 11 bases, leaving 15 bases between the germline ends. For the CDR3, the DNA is TGTGCCAGCAGCTCCTTCGTCGGAGCCACCCAGCATTTT. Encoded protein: CASSSFVGATQHF. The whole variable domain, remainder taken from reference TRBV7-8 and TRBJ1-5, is GAGVSQSPRYKVAKRGQDVALRCDPISGHVSLFWYQQALGQGPEFLTYFQNEAQLDKSGLPSDRFFAERPEGSVSTLKIQRTQQEDSAVYLCASSSFVGATQHFGDGTRLSIL.

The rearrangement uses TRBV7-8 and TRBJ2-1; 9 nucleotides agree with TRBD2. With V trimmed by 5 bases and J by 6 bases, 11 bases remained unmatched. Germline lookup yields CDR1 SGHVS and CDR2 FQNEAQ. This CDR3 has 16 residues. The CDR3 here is CASSIPRLAGSNEQFF. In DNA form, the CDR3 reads TGTGCCAGCAGCATCCCTCGCCTAGCGGGATCCAATGAGCAGTTCTTC.

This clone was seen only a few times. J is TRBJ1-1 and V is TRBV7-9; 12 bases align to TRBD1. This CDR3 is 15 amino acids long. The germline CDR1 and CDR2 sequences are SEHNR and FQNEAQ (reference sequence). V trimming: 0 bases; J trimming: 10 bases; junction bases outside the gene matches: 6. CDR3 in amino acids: CASSLAGTGGGRAFF. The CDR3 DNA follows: TGTGCCAGCAGCTTAGCAGGGACAGGGGGCGGCAGAGCTTTCTTT.

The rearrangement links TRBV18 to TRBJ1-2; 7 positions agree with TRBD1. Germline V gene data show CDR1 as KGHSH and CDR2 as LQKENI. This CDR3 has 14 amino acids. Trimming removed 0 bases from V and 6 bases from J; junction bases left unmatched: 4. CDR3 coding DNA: TGTGCCAGCTCACCACCGAAACAGGGGAATGGCTACACCTTC. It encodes CASSPPKQGNGYTF.

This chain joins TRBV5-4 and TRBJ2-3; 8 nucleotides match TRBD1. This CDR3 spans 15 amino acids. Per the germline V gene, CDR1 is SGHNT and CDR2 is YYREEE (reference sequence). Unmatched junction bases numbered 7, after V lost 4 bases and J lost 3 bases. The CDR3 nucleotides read TGTGCCAGCAGCCGCACAGGGGGGAGGACAGATACGCAGTATTTT. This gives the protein CASSRTGGRTDTQYF.

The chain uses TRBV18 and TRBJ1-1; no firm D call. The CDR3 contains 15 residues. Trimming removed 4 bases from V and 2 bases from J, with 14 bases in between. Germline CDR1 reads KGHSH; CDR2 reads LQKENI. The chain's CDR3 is CASSLNGRSNTEAFF. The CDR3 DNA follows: TGTGCCAGCTCACTCAATGGGCGCAGTAACACTGAAGCTTTCTTT.

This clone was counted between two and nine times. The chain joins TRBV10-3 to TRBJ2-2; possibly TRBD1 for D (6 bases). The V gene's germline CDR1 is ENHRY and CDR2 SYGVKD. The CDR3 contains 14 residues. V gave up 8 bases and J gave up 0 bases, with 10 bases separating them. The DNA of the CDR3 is TGTGCCATCCCCGGACAGACGAACACCGGGGAGCTGTTTTTT. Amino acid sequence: CAIPGQTNTGELFF.

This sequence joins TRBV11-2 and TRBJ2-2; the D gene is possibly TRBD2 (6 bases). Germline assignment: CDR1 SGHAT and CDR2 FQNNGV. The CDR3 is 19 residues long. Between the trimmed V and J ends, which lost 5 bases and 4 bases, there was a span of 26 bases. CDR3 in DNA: TGTGCCAGCAGCCCCCTTAGGGTGTGGGACTCCCACCGCACCGGGGAGCTGTTTTTT. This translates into CASSPLRVWDSHRTGELFF.

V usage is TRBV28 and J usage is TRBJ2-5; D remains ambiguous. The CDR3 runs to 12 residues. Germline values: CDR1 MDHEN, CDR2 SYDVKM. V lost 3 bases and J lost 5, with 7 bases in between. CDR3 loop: CASSLSMETQYF. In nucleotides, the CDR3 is TGTGCCAGCAGTTTGAGTATGGAGACCCAGTACTTC.

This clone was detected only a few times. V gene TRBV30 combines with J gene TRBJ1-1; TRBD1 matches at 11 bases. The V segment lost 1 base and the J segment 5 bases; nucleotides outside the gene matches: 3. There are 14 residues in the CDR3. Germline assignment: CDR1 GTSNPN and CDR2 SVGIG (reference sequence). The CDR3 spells CAWSGGTGGTEAFF. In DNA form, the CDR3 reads TGTGCCTGGAGTGGGGGGACAGGGGGGACTGAAGCTTTCTTT.

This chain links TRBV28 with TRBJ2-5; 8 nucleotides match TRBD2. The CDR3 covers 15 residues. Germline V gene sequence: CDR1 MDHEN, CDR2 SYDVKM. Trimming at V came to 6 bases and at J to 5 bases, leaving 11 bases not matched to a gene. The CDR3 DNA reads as TGTGCCAGCAGCCGCTTAGCGGGAAGCGGGGAGACCCAGTACTTC. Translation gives CASSRLAGSGETQYF. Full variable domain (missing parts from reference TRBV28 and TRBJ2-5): DVKVTQSSRYLVKRTGEKVFLECVQDMDHENMFWYRQDPGLGLRLIYFSYDVKMKEKGDIPEGYSVSREKKERFSLILESASTNQTSMYLCASSRLAGSGETQYFGPGTRLLVL.

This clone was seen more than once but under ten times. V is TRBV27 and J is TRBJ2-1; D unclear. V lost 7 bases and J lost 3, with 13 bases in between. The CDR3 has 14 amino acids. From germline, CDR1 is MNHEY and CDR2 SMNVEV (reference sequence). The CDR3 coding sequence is TGTGCCAGCACCCGTCGACTCCACTACAATGAGCAGTTCTTC. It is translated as CASTRRLHYNEQFF.

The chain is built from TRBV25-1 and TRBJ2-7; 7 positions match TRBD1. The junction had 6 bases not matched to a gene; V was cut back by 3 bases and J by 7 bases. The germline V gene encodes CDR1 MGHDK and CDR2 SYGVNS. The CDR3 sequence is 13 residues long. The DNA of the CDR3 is TGTGCCAGCAGTGAGGCAGGGGGTAGGGAGCAGTACTTC. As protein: CASSEAGGREQYF.